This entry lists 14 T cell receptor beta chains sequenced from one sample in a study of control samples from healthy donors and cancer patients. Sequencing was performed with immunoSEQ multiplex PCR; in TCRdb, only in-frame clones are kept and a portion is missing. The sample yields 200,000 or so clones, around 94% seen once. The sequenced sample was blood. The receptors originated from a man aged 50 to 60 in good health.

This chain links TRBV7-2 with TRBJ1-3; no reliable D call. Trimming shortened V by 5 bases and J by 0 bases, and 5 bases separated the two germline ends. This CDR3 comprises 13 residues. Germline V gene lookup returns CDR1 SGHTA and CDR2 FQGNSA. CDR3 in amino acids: CASSLFSGNTIYF. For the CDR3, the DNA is TGTGCCAGCAGCCTATTCTCTGGAAACACCATATATTTT.

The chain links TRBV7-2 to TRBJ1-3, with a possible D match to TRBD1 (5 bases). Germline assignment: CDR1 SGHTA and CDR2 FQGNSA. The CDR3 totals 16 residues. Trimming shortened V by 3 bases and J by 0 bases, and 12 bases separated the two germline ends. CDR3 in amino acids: CASSFGGSDSGNTIYF. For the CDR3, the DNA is TGTGCCAGCAGCTTTGGGGGGTCCGACTCTGGAAACACCATATATTTT.

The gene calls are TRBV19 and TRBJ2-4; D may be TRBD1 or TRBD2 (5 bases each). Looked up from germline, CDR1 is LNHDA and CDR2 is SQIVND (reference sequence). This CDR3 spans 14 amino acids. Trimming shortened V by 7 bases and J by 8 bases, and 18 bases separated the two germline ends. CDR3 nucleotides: TGTGCCAGTACCACTCAGGGCCGAGGGGACATTCAGTACTTC. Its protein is CASTTQGRGDIQYF.

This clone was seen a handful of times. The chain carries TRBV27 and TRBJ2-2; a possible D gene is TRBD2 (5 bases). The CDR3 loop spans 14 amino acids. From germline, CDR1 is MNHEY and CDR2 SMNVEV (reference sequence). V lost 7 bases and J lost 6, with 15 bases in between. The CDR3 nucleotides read TGTGCCAGCACCGGAGGCTGGGGTGCCGGGGAGCTGTTTTTT. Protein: CASTGGWGAGELFF.

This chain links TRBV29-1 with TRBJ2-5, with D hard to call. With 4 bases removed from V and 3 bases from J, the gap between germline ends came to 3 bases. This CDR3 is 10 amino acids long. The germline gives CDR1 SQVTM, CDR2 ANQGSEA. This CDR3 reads CSVAEETQYF. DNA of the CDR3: TGCAGCGTTGCCGAAGAGACCCAGTACTTC.

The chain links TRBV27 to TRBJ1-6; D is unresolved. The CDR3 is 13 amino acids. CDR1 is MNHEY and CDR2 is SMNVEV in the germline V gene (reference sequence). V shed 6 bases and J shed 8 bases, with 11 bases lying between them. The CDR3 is CASRLSHDSPLHF. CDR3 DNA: TGTGCCAGCAGACTGAGCCATGATTCACCCCTCCACTTT.

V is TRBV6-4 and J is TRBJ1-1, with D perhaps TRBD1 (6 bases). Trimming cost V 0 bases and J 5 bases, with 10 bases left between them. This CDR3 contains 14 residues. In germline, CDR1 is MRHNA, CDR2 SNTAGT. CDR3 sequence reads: CASSDSSRGTEAFF. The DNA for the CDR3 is TGTGCCAGCAGTGACTCGAGCAGGGGTACTGAAGCTTTCTTT.

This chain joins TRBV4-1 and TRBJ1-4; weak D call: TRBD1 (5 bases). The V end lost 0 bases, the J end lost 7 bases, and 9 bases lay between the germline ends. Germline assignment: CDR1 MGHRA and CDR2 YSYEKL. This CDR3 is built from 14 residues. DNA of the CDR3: TGCGCCAGCAGCCAAGAGCGAGGGACTGAAAAACTGTTTTTT. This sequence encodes CASSQERGTEKLFF.

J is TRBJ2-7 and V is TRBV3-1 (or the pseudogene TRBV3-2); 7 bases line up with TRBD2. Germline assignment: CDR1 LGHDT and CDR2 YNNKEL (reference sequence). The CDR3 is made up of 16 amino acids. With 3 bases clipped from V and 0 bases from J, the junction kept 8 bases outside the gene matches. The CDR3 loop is CASSHLSGVNSYEQYF. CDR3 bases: TGTGCCAGCAGCCACTTAAGCGGGGTAAACTCCTACGAGCAGTACTTC.

The CDR3 region is CASSQSQGGYTF. The DNA for the CDR3 is TGTGCCAGCAGCCAATCCCAAGGTGGCTACACCTTC. V usage is TRBV7-9 and J usage is TRBJ1-2, with D unresolved. This CDR3 comprises 12 residues. Trimming pared 5 bases from V and 7 bases from J, leaving 11 bases between. CDR1 and CDR2 (germline): SEHNR, FQNEAQ (reference sequence).

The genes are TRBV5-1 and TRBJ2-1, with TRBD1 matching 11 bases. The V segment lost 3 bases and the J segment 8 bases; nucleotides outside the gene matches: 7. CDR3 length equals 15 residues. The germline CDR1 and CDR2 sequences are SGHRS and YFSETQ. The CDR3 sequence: CASSYRTGGSDEQFF. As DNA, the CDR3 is TGCGCCAGCAGCTACAGGACAGGGGGCTCGGATGAGCAGTTCTTC.

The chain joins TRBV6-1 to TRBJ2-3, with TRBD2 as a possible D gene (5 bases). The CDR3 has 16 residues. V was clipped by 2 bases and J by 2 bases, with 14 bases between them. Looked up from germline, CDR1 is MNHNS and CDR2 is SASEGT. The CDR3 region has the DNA TGTGCCAGCAGTGAACTTCCGGGGATGAACACAGATACGCAGTATTTT. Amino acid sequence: CASSELPGMNTDTQYF.

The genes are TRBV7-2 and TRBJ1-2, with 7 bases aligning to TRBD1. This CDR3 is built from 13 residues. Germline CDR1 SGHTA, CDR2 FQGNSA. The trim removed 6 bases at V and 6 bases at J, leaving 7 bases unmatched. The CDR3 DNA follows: TGTGCCAGCAGTTTACAGGGGACGGATGGCTACACCTTC. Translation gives CASSLQGTDGYTF.

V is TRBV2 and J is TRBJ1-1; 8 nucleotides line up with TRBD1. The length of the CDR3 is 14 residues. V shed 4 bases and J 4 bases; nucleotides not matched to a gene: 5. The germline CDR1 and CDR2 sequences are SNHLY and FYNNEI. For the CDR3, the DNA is TGTGCCAGCAGTGCGGACAGGGCGAGCACTGAAGCTTTCTTT. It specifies CASSADRASTEAFF.